This entry lists 8 T cell receptor beta chains sequenced from one sample in a study of T cell responses to AZD1222 COVID-19 vaccine. Data came from immunoSEQ multiplex PCR; TCRdb stores just in-frame clones and leaves some out. Here the sample spans 150,000 to 200,000 clones, 75% to 95% being singletons. Sample: peripheral blood, taken on day 0 of AZD1222 vaccination. These receptors were taken from an adult in good health.

The J gene is TRBJ1-6, the V gene TRBV19, with D unclear. Trimming stripped 5 bases from V and 9 bases from J, with 5 bases between. CDR3 length equals 11 residues. The germline gives CDR1 LNHDA, CDR2 SQIVND (reference sequence). The CDR3, as DNA: TGTGCCAGTAGTGCCGGTTCACCCCTCCACTTT. The encoded protein is CASSAGSPLHF.

The rearrangement links TRBV5-4 to TRBJ2-7; D is unresolved. This CDR3 spans 14 amino acids. Germline loops: CDR1 SGHNT, CDR2 YYREEE (reference sequence). V was pared by 4 bases and J by 0 bases, with 11 bases between. Here the CDR3 reads CASSLEASSYEQYF. The CDR3 DNA sequence: TGTGCCAGCAGCCTAGAAGCCAGCTCCTACGAGCAGTACTTC.

The gene calls are TRBV27 and TRBJ1-1; D is ambiguous. Trimming removed 3 bases from V and 2 bases from J, with 10 bases in between. Germline CDR1 is MNHEY and CDR2 is SMNVEV (reference sequence). The CDR3 consists of 14 residues. The CDR3 nucleotides read TGTGCCAGCAGTTTGAGCGCGGGTAACACTGAAGCTTTCTTT. It is translated as CASSLSAGNTEAFF.

The V gene is TRBV7-2, the J gene TRBJ2-2; D is ambiguous. The CDR3 is 14 amino acids. V dropped 3 bases and J dropped 0 bases, with 5 bases sitting between them. CDR1 and CDR2 from the germline V gene are SGHTA and FQGNSA. CDR3 DNA sequence: TGTGCCAGCAGCTTCACGGCGAACACCGGGGAGCTGTTTTTT. This sequence encodes CASSFTANTGELFF.

This chain joins TRBV19 and TRBJ2-5, with 8 bases fitting TRBD2. The germline V gene encodes CDR1 LNHDA and CDR2 SQIVND (reference sequence). V dropped 10 bases and J dropped 1; count of bases not matched to a gene: 11. The CDR3 runs to 15 residues. Here the CDR3 reads CATQGLGVTQETQYF. In nucleotides, the CDR3 is TGTGCCACCCAGGGACTAGGGGTCACCCAAGAGACCCAGTACTTC.

This sequence joins TRBV4-3 and TRBJ1-6; no definite D call. There are 14 residues in the CDR3. V was trimmed by 7 bases and J by 2 bases, leaving 9 bases between them. CDR1 and CDR2 (germline): LGHNA, YSLEER. CDR3 loop: CASTVDAYNSPLHF. CDR3 DNA: TGCGCCAGCACTGTGGACGCCTATAATTCACCCCTCCACTTT.

The chain has TRBV6-2 or TRBV6-3 and TRBJ2-3; D not resolved. V was pared by 4 bases and J by 4 bases, with 6 bases between. The length of the CDR3 is 12 residues. Germline loops: CDR1 MNHEY, CDR2 SVGEGT. CDR3 loop: CASSSYPDTQYF. The CDR3 region has the DNA TGTGCCAGCAGTTCGTATCCAGATACGCAGTATTTT.

The chain is built from TRBV5-1 and TRBJ2-5; D uncertain. V lost 0 bases and J lost 5, with 8 bases in between. CDR1 and CDR2 (germline): SGHRS, YFSETQ. CDR3 length: 13 residues. The CDR3 loop reads CASSLGVAETQYF. Here the CDR3 DNA reads TGCGCCAGCAGCTTGGGAGTGGCCGAGACCCAGTACTTC.